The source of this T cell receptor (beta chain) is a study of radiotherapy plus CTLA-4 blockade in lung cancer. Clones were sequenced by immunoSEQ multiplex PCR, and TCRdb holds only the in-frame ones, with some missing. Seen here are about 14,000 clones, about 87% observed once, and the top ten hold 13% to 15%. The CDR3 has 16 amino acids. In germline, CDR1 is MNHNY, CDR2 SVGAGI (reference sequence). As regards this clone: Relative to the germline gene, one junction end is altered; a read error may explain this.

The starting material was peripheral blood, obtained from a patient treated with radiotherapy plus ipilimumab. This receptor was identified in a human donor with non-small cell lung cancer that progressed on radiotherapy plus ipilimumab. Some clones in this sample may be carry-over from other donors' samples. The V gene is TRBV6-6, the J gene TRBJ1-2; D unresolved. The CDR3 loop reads CASSYGVRTHHYGYTF. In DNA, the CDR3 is TGTGCCAGCAGTTACGGGGTCCGGACTCACCACTACGGCTACACCTTC.